These T cell receptor beta chains were read from a single sample in a study of shared clonotypes between healthy human individuals. Only in-frame clones appear in the TCRdb table, and some are missing; sequencing was by immunoSEQ multiplex PCR. The profile covers roughly 2.1 million clones, with roughly 91% appearing a single time and 1.5% to 2% taken by the ten largest. Sequenced material: naive CD8+ T cells from PBMCs. The origin of the receptors is a man aged 18 to 30 in good health. Some clones in this sample may be carry-over from other donors' samples. The CDR3 runs from the conserved cysteine through the conserved F or W. The order of the fields is CDR3 DNA, CDR3 protein, clone size, J gene, D gene, V gene. D genes are given only for firm matches. Clone size, where shown, is once, few, many, or a class for clones that have expanded.

cdr3_nt: TGTGCCAGCCACCCTGGGGGGGGGCCGGCCTACAATGAGCAGTTCTTC; cdr3_aa: CASHPGGGPAYNEQFF; clone_size: .; j_call: TRBJ2-1; d_call: .; v_call: TRBV2
cdr3_nt: TGCAGTGCTAGCCCGGGCTACGAGCAGTACTTC; cdr3_aa: CSASPGYEQYF; clone_size: .; j_call: TRBJ2-7; d_call: .; v_call: TRBV20-1
cdr3_nt: TGTGCCAGCAGCGTAGGTGGGAGGGCTGTAGATACGCAGTATTTT; cdr3_aa: CASSVGGRAVDTQYF; clone_size: .; j_call: TRBJ2-3; d_call: TRBD2; v_call: TRBV9
cdr3_nt: TGCGCCAGCAGCTTTGGACCTTCCACTGAAGCTTTCTTT; cdr3_aa: CASSFGPSTEAFF; clone_size: .; j_call: TRBJ1-1; d_call: .; v_call: TRBV5-1
cdr3_nt: TGTGCCAGCAGTCTCCACCAAGACAGGGGAAGAGAGTACGAGCAGTACTTC; cdr3_aa: CASSLHQDRGREYEQYF; clone_size: .; j_call: TRBJ2-7; d_call: TRBD1; v_call: TRBV27
cdr3_nt: TGCGCCAGCAGCCAAGAGTCTCTTACACCCAGGGGGTCTGGAAACACCATATATTTT; cdr3_aa: CASSQESLTPRGSGNTIYF; clone_size: .; j_call: TRBJ1-3; d_call: TRBD1; v_call: TRBV4-1
cdr3_nt: TGTGCCAGCAGCCCCCTGGCGGGGGGAGGCCACAATGAGCAGTTCTTC; cdr3_aa: CASSPLAGGGHNEQFF; clone_size: .; j_call: TRBJ2-1; d_call: TRBD2; v_call: TRBV13
cdr3_nt: TGTGCCAGCAGCTCTCCAAGGGACAGGGTGATAGTAACCTACAATGAGCAGTTCTTC; cdr3_aa: CASSSPRDRVIVTYNEQFF; clone_size: .; j_call: TRBJ2-1; d_call: TRBD1; v_call: TRBV7-2
cdr3_nt: TGTGCCAGCAGTTCCGGGACAGGGTTTAGGAAACTGTTTTTT; cdr3_aa: CASSSGTGFRKLFF; clone_size: .; j_call: TRBJ1-4; d_call: TRBD1; v_call: TRBV28
cdr3_nt: TGTGCCAGCAGCCAAGAAATGGCAGGGGAAAACGGGGAGCTGTTTTTT; cdr3_aa: CASSQEMAGENGELFF; clone_size: once; j_call: TRBJ2-2; d_call: .; v_call: TRBV4-2
cdr3_nt: TGTGCCAGCAGCTACGGGACCCCGAGGAAGGCCAACGTCCTGACTTTC; cdr3_aa: CASSYGTPRKANVLTF; clone_size: .; j_call: TRBJ2-6; d_call: .; v_call: TRBV5-6
cdr3_nt: TGTGCCAGCAGTGGCCCCCAGGAGGTTGAGCAGTTCTTC; cdr3_aa: CASSGPQEVEQFF; clone_size: .; j_call: TRBJ2-1; d_call: .; v_call: TRBV2
cdr3_nt: TGTGCCAGCAGCTTAGCGGGGATGGCTGAGCAGTTCTTC; cdr3_aa: CASSLAGMAEQFF; clone_size: .; j_call: TRBJ2-1; d_call: .; v_call: TRBV11-2
cdr3_nt: TGTGCCAGCAGTTCAATAACACCGACTAACTATGGCTACACCTTC; cdr3_aa: CASSSITPTNYGYTF; clone_size: .; j_call: TRBJ1-2; d_call: .; v_call: TRBV28
cdr3_nt: TGTGCCAGCAGCGTGGGGGACACAGATACGCAGTATTTT; cdr3_aa: CASSVGDTDTQYF; clone_size: few; j_call: TRBJ2-3; d_call: .; v_call: TRBV9
cdr3_nt: TGTGCCAGCAGCTTTTACAGGGGAGCCTACGAGCAGTACTTC; cdr3_aa: CASSFYRGAYEQYF; clone_size: .; j_call: TRBJ2-7; d_call: TRBD1; v_call: TRBV13
cdr3_nt: TGTGCCAGCAGCGGTACTAGCGGGAGTTCTGGGGCCAACGTCCTGACTTTC; cdr3_aa: CASSGTSGSSGANVLTF; clone_size: .; j_call: TRBJ2-6; d_call: TRBD2; v_call: TRBV9
cdr3_nt: TGCGCCAGCAGCCAAGAGGGGGCGCTTATGTATGAGCAGTTCTTC; cdr3_aa: CASSQEGALMYEQFF; clone_size: .; j_call: TRBJ2-1; d_call: .; v_call: TRBV4-3
cdr3_nt: TGTGCCAGCAGCGTAGAGGGGGACAGAGGCGGGGAACTGTTTTTT; cdr3_aa: CASSVEGDRGGELFF; clone_size: .; j_call: TRBJ1-4; d_call: TRBD1; v_call: TRBV9
cdr3_nt: TGTGCCAGCAGCATAAATCCAGGACAACCGAACACTGAAGCTTTCTTT; cdr3_aa: CASSINPGQPNTEAFF; clone_size: .; j_call: TRBJ1-1; d_call: .; v_call: TRBV13
cdr3_nt: TGTGCCAGCAGTTTAGCGGACGAGGGAGTCGAGCAGTTCTTC; cdr3_aa: CASSLADEGVEQFF; clone_size: .; j_call: TRBJ2-1; d_call: .; v_call: TRBV27
cdr3_nt: TGTGCCAGCAGCCCAGCCCGCCGGGACCATAACTACAATGAGCAGTTCTTC; cdr3_aa: CASSPARRDHNYNEQFF; clone_size: .; j_call: TRBJ2-1; d_call: .; v_call: TRBV7-6
cdr3_nt: TGTGCCAGCAGCCATGACCCAGGGGGAGAGACCCAGTACTTC; cdr3_aa: CASSHDPGGETQYF; clone_size: .; j_call: TRBJ2-5; d_call: TRBD1; v_call: TRBV6-6
cdr3_nt: TGCGCCAGCAGCCAAATCGAAACAGGGGGTTGGGAGCAGTTCTTC; cdr3_aa: CASSQIETGGWEQFF; clone_size: .; j_call: TRBJ2-1; d_call: TRBD1; v_call: TRBV4-3
cdr3_nt: TGTGCCAGCAGTTTACCAGGGACAGGCGATCAAGAGACCCAGTACTTC; cdr3_aa: CASSLPGTGDQETQYF; clone_size: .; j_call: TRBJ2-5; d_call: TRBD1; v_call: TRBV28
cdr3_nt: TGTGCCATCAGAATAGCGGGAGGGAAGACCCAGTACTTC; cdr3_aa: CAIRIAGGKTQYF; clone_size: .; j_call: TRBJ2-5; d_call: TRBD2; v_call: TRBV10-3
cdr3_nt: TGCAGCGTTGAGGCCCCGATAGGGAGGGCCTACAATGAGCAGTTCTTC; cdr3_aa: CSVEAPIGRAYNEQFF; clone_size: .; j_call: TRBJ2-1; d_call: TRBD2; v_call: TRBV29-1
cdr3_nt: TGTGCCAGCAGTGAAGCAGGGCTCAGCATCGAGCAGTTCTTC; cdr3_aa: CASSEAGLSIEQFF; clone_size: .; j_call: TRBJ2-1; d_call: .; v_call: TRBV2
cdr3_nt: TGTGCCAGCAGCGTAGGGGTCTCCACGTCTTATGGCTACACCTTC; cdr3_aa: CASSVGVSTSYGYTF; clone_size: .; j_call: TRBJ1-2; d_call: .; v_call: TRBV9
cdr3_nt: TGTGCCAGCAGCGTAGTCCCGCACACTGAAGCTTTCTTT; cdr3_aa: CASSVVPHTEAFF; clone_size: .; j_call: TRBJ1-1; d_call: .; v_call: TRBV9
cdr3_nt: TGTGCCAGCAGTTTCATAGATACGCAGTATTTT; cdr3_aa: CASSFIDTQYF; clone_size: .; j_call: TRBJ2-3; d_call: .; v_call: TRBV28
cdr3_nt: TGTGCCAGCAGCTCCGTCCGGGGTAACACTGAAGCTTTCTTT; cdr3_aa: CASSSVRGNTEAFF; clone_size: .; j_call: TRBJ1-1; d_call: .; v_call: TRBV5-6